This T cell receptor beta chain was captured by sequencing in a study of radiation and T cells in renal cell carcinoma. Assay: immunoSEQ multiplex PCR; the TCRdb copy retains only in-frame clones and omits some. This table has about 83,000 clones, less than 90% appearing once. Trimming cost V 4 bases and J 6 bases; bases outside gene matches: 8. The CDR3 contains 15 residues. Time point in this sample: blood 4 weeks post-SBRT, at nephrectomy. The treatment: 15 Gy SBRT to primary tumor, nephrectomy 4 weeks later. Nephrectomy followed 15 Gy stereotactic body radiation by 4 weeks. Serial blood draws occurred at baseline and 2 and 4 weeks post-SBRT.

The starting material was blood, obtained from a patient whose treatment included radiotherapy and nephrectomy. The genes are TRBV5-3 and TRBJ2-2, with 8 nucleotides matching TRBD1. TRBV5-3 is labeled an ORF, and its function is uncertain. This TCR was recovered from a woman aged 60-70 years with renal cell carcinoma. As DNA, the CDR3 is TGTGCCAGAAGCCCTCAGGGGGCGCCTGCCGGGGAGCTGTTTTTT. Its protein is CARSPQGAPAGELFF.